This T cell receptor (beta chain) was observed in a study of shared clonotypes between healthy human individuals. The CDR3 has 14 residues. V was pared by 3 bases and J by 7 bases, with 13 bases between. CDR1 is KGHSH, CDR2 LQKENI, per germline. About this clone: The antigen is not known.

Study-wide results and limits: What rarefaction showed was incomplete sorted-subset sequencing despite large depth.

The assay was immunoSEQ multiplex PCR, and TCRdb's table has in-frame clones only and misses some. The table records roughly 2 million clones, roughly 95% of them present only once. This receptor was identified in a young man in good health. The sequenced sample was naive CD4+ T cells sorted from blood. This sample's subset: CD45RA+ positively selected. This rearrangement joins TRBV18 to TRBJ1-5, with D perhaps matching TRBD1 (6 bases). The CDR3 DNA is TGTGCCAGCTCACCTGGGGGGGCAATCCAGCCCCAGCATTTT. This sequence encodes CASSPGGAIQPQHF.